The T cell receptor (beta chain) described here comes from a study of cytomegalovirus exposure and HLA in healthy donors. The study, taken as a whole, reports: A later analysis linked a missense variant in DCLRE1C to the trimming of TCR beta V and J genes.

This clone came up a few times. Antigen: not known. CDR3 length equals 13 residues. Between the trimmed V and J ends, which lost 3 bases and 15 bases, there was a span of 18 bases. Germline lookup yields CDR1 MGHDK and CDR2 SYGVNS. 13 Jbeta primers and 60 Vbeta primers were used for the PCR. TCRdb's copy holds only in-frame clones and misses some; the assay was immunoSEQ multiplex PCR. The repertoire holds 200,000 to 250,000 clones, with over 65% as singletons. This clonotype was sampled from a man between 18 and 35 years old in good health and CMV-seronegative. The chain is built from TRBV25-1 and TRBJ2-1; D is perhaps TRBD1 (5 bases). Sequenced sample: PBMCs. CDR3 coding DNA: TGTGCCAGCAGTGAGAGCCCCAGGGCGGATCCGTTCTTC. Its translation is CASSESPRADPFF.